The present entry profiles one T cell receptor beta chain with its context. The primer mix had 60 Vbeta and 13 Jbeta primers. Source study methods: In a later analysis, 75 million to 85 million unique TCR beta chains included roughly 11 million shared by two or more donors. Some clones are missing from TCRdb's copy, which holds only in-frame ones; the method was immunoSEQ multiplex PCR. The V and J calls and the clone size are those of that table, but D and trimming were determined from the DNA. The data show over 80,000 clones, with 73% seen just once and roughly 3.5% held by the top ten. The CDR3 consists of 15 residues. Germline CDR1 and CDR2: MNHEY and SVGAGI. V was clipped by 7 bases and J by 9 bases, with 22 bases between them. Each donor was healthy, and each was a bone marrow donor. The sample originates from a study of cytomegalovirus exposure and HLA in healthy donors. Study-level background: A prior study identified 100 million to 130 million unique TCR beta sequences from roughly 170 million T cells. A data release that came early held roughly 90 million unique TCRs from HLA-typed donors.

The chain links TRBV6-5 to TRBJ2-1; weak D call: TRBD2 (6 bases). The specimen was PBMCs. This sequence originates from a man aged 40-49 years in good health and CMV-seronegative. In DNA form, the CDR3 reads TGTGCCAGCACCCCTACTAACGGGCCCGGGGGTGAGCAGTTCTTC. Translating gives CASTPTNGPGGEQFF.